This TCR beta chain came from a study of blood T cell repertoires in COVID-19. Study summary: Some COVID-19 samples were acute and others convalescent; all came from the United States, Italy and Spain. Sources were T cells, B-cell-depleted T cells, or PBMCs; the material itself was cDNA or gDNA.

Original handling: Using reference gene primer amplification, nucleated cell counts were estimated. Assay: immunoSEQ multiplex PCR; the TCRdb copy retains only in-frame clones and omits some. V, J and clone size are those of that table, while D and trimming were read from the DNA. The sample shows 150,000 or so clones, over 80% of them seen only once. This TCR was recovered from a woman between 45 and 65 years old who had recovered from COVID-19. Sequencing was done on a sample of PBMCs or T cells enriched from blood (not recorded which).

CDR3 region: CASEKTSGRADTQYF. The CDR3 DNA follows: TGTGCCAGCGAGAAGACTAGCGGGAGGGCAGATACGCAGTATTTT. The chain links TRBV27 to TRBJ2-3; 14 bases are shared with TRBD2. Germline lookup yields CDR1 MNHEY and CDR2 SMNVEV (reference sequence). The CDR3 is 15 amino acids. The V segment lost 8 bases and the J segment 4 bases; nucleotides outside the gene matches: 5.